The 8 T cell receptor beta chains below were found in one sample sequenced in a study of shared clonotypes between healthy human individuals. The method was immunoSEQ multiplex PCR; TCRdb's version includes in-frame clones alone and lacks a portion of them. The table lists about 340,000 clones, roughly 80% of them singletons, with about 10% in the top ten. Sequencing used memory CD4+ T cells sorted from blood. Noted subset: CD45RA-negative fraction. These receptors came from a man in his thirties or forties in good health.

The chain combines TRBV27 with TRBJ2-7; the match to TRBD2 covers 9 bases. From germline, CDR1 is MNHEY and CDR2 SMNVEV (reference sequence). The CDR3 covers 15 residues. J was trimmed by 2 bases and V by 3 bases; bases with no gene match: 5. CDR3 DNA sequence: TGTGCCAGCAGTTTCACCCTAGCGGGAACCTACGAGCAGTACTTC. Translated, it gives CASSFTLAGTYEQYF.

CDR3 in DNA: TGTGCCAGTAGTACCCCCCCGGGACGGACAGCGAACACCGGGGAGCTGTTTTTT. Amino acid sequence: CASSTPPGRTANTGELFF. The V and J genes are TRBV19 and TRBJ2-2; D is possibly TRBD1 (6 bases). The germline CDR1 and CDR2 sequences are LNHDA and SQIVND (reference sequence). V lost 4 bases, J lost 0 bases, and 18 bases lay in between. The length of the CDR3 is 18 residues.

The V call is TRBV11-2, the J call TRBJ1-4; weak D call: TRBD1 (6 bases). Germline loops: CDR1 SGHAT, CDR2 FQNNGV. Trimming left V 4 bases short and J 7 bases short, with 22 bases between. CDR3 length equals 17 residues. In DNA, the CDR3 is TGTGCCAGCAGCTCCCCTATATCAGGGGTTAATGGTGAAAAACTGTTTTTT. Residues: CASSSPISGVNGEKLFF.

This sequence joins TRBV10-1 and TRBJ2-1; D remains ambiguous. Looked up from germline, CDR1 is WNHNN and CDR2 is SYGVQD (reference sequence). Deletions cut 0 bases from V and 12 bases from J, with 12 bases between. This CDR3 is built from 13 residues. CDR3 DNA: TGCGCCAGCAGTGAGTCGACCGCCGCCCCGCAGTTCTTC. It is translated as CASSESTAAPQFF.

This chain connects TRBV30 to TRBJ2-3; TRBD2 matches at 8 bases. CDR3 size: 13 residues. V trimming: 3 bases; J trimming: 3 bases; junction bases outside the gene matches: 2. Germline V CDR1 and CDR2: GTSNPN, SVGIG (reference sequence). CDR3 amino acids: CAWSREGTDTQYF. CDR3 in DNA: TGTGCCTGGAGCCGGGAGGGTACAGATACGCAGTATTTT.

The chain couples TRBV11-3 to TRBJ2-2; TRBD1 matches at 7 bases. CDR1 SGHNT and CDR2 YENEEA come from the germline V gene. J lost 6 bases, V lost 6 bases, and 7 bases had no gene match. CDR3 length: 14 residues. In DNA, the CDR3 is TGTGCCAGCAGTGGGACAGCCGCGGCCGGGGAGCTGTTTTTT. The encoded protein is CASSGTAAAGELFF.

The chain joins TRBV29-1 to TRBJ1-2; D remains unclear. CDR1 is SQVTM, CDR2 ANQGSEA, per germline. The CDR3 loop spans 11 amino acids. The V end was cut by 5 bases, the J end by 3 bases, with 7 bases between. The CDR3 loop reads CSVSRDYGYTF. The CDR3, as DNA: TGCAGCGTTTCAAGGGACTATGGCTACACCTTC. Together with reference TRBV29-1 and TRBJ1-2, the CDR3 gives the full variable domain: SAVISQKPSRDICQRGTSLTIQCQVDSQVTMMFWYRQQPGQSLTLIATANQGSEATYESGFVIDKFPISRPNLTFSTLTVSNMSPEDSSIYLCSVSRDYGYTFGSGTRLTVV.

This clone was picked up one time. This chain connects TRBV7-2 to TRBJ1-3, with unresolved D. Trimming shortened V by 5 bases and J by 1 base, and 9 bases separated the two germline ends. Germline CDR1 SGHTA, CDR2 FQGNSA. The CDR3 consists of 14 residues. CDR3 bases: TGTGCCAGCAGCACCCTTTCGTCTGGAAACACCATATATTTT. As protein: CASSTLSSGNTIYF.